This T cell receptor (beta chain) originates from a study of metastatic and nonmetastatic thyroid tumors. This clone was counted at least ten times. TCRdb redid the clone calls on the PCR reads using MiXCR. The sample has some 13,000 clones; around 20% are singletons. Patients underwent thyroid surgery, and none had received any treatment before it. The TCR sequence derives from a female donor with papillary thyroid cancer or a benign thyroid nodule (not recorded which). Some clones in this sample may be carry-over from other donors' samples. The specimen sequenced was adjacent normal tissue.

The CDR3 reads CASSQDQFSGGLPPYEQYF. Written as DNA, the CDR3 is TGTGCCAGCAGCCAAGATCAGTTTAGCGGGGGGCTGCCGCCCTACGAGCAGTACTTC. The J gene is TRBJ2-7, the V gene TRBV3-1; TRBD2 matches at 10 bases. Germline V gene data show CDR1 as LGHDT and CDR2 as YNNKEL (reference sequence). The length of the CDR3 is 19 residues. V lost 0 bases to trimming and J lost 2 bases; unmatched junction nucleotides: 13.